This is a list of T cell receptor beta chains from one sample in a study of T-cell reconstitution after alpha-beta-depleted transplantation in children. TCRdb called the PCR reads again in MiXCR, with one record for every CDR3 protein. The table has 200,000 to 250,000 distinct CDR3 sequences, 8.5% to 10% seen once. The sequencing here drew on PBMCs from the stem cell graft donor, taken from the stem cell graft. Every receptor here comes from a human donor who donated a stem cell graft to a child with acute lymphoblastic leukemia. CDR3s include the opening cysteine and the closing phenylalanine or tryptophan. A D gene is named only where the DNA matches it firmly. Expanded clones are given a class, and other clones once, few, many or no size at all.

CDR3 protein	CDR3 DNA	clone size	V gene	J gene	D gene
CASKSGHQETQYF	TGTGCCAGCAAGTCGGGGCACCAAGAGACCCAGTACTTC	many	TRBV5-6	TRBJ2-5	-
CASTRGALGTDTQYF	TGTGCCAGCACGCGGGGGGCTCTGGGCACAGATACGCAGTATTTT	many	TRBV12-3/TRBV12-4	TRBJ2-3	TRBD2
CASRESSYYEQFF	TGTGCCAGCAGGGAAAGCTCCTACTATGAGCAGTTCTTC	-	TRBV6-1	TRBJ2-1	-
CSVEFPEAFF	TGCAGCGTTGAATTCCCTGAAGCTTTCTTT	few	TRBV29-1	TRBJ1-1	-
CSASFRDGEWSYNEQFF	TGCAGTGCTAGCTTTAGGGACGGCGAATGGTCCTACAATGAGCAGTTCTTC	-	TRBV20-1	TRBJ2-1	-
CASSQEGQGAYTEAFF	TGTGCCAGCAGCCAAGAGGGACAGGGGGCGTACACTGAAGCTTTCTTT	few	TRBV3-1	TRBJ1-1	TRBD1
CASRRQGVGSPLHF	TGTGCCAGCAGAAGACAGGGGGTTGGTTCACCCCTCCACTTT	once	TRBV12-3/TRBV12-4	TRBJ1-6	TRBD1
CASSPRTFTDTQYF	TGTGCCAGCAGCCCGCGAACTTTTACAGATACGCAGTATTTT	-	TRBV12-3/TRBV12-4	TRBJ2-3	-
CASSYRGQGTYEQYF	TGTGCCAGCAGTTACAGGGGACAGGGGACCTACGAGCAGTACTTC	many	TRBV6-5	TRBJ2-7	TRBD1
CATSESGQGNQPQHF	TGTGCCACCAGTGAATCTGGACAGGGCAATCAGCCCCAGCATTTT	many	TRBV24-1	TRBJ1-5	TRBD1
CASSHGTSGGYQFF	TGCGCCAGCAGCCACGGGACTAGCGGGGGCTATCAGTTCTTC	many	TRBV5-1	TRBJ2-1	TRBD2
CASSQQGAQETQYF	TGTGCCAGCAGCCAACAGGGGGCTCAAGAGACCCAGTACTTC	many	TRBV3-1	TRBJ2-5	TRBD1
CSARAGGDRGDTQYF	TGCAGTGCTAGAGCTGGCGGGGACAGGGGCGATACGCAGTATTTT	many	TRBV20-1	TRBJ2-3	TRBD1
CASSPGQGNGKLFF	TGTGCCAGCAGCCCGGGACAGGGTAACGGAAAACTGTTTTTT	few	TRBV7-6	TRBJ1-4	TRBD1
CASSLRQAGVYGYTF	TGTGCCAGCAGCTTACGACAGGCGGGAGTTTATGGCTACACCTTC	many	TRBV7-9	TRBJ1-2	-
CASSSQGGDNEQFF	TGTGCCAGCAGCTCCCAGGGAGGGGACAATGAGCAGTTCTTC	many	TRBV7-2	TRBJ2-1	TRBD2
CATSSGLAGEEQFF	TGTGCCACCAGTTCCGGACTAGCGGGAGAAGAGCAGTTCTTC	-	TRBV24-1	TRBJ2-1	TRBD2
CASSYGTSGVYEQYF	TGTGCCAGCAGTTACGGGACTAGCGGGGTGTACGAGCAGTACTTC	few	TRBV27	TRBJ2-7	TRBD2
CASSSIDGGRGEQYF	TGCGCCAGCAGCTCCATAGACGGGGGTCGGGGCGAGCAGTACTTC	-	TRBV5-1	TRBJ2-7	-
CASSNIGGTGPLNEQFF	TGTGCCAGCAGCAATATCGGCGGGACAGGGCCCCTCAATGAGCAGTTCTTC	few	TRBV14	TRBJ2-1	TRBD1
CSAERGTGYEQYF	TGCAGTGCCGAGAGGGGGACAGGGTACGAGCAGTACTTC	many	TRBV20-1	TRBJ2-7	TRBD1
CASRDTGGTEAFF	TGTGCCAGCAGAGACACAGGGGGAACTGAAGCTTTCTTT	once	TRBV6-2/TRBV6-3	TRBJ1-1	TRBD1
CSATRGQGSNQPQHF	TGCAGTGCTACGCGGGGACAGGGGAGCAATCAGCCCCAGCATTTT	-	TRBV20-1	TRBJ1-5	TRBD1
CSPDRATNEKLFF	TGCAGCCCAGACAGAGCAACTAATGAAAAACTGTTTTTT	-	TRBV20-1	TRBJ1-4	-
CASSGRKGGTDTQYF	TGTGCCAGCAGTGGAAGGAAGGGGGGCACAGATACGCAGTATTTT	-	TRBV2	TRBJ2-3	-
CASSLARQGRGYGYTF	TGCGCCAGCAGCTTGGCTCGGCAGGGTCGAGGGTATGGCTACACCTTC	-	TRBV5-1	TRBJ1-2	-
CASSLDRGRSGELFF	TGCGCCAGCAGCTTGGACAGGGGAAGATCCGGGGAGCTGTTTTTT	few	TRBV5-1	TRBJ2-2	TRBD1
CASSQDRDSTKNIQYF	TGTGCCAGCAGCCAGGACAGGGACTCAACCAAAAACATTCAGTACTTC	few	TRBV7-9	TRBJ2-4	TRBD1
CASSQSAGANYGYTF	TGTGCCAGCTCACAATCGGCAGGGGCTAACTATGGCTACACCTTC	-	TRBV18	TRBJ1-2	-
CSAPHPGTGGYEQYF	TGCAGTGCCCCCCATCCCGGGACAGGGGGCTACGAGCAGTACTTC	few	TRBV20-1	TRBJ2-7	TRBD1
CASTTVNTGELFF	TGCGCCAGTACGACAGTAAACACCGGGGAGCTGTTTTTT	-	TRBV5-1	TRBJ2-2	-
CASSERASYGYTF	TGTGCCAGCAGTGAGCGGGCCTCTTATGGCTACACCTTC	many	TRBV27	TRBJ1-2	-
CASSYGGGHSGNTIYF	TGTGCCAGCAGTTACGGCGGCGGTCACTCTGGAAACACCATATATTTT	few	TRBV6-2/TRBV6-3	TRBJ1-3	-
CASNRPGDLGQPQHF	TGTGCCAGCAACAGGCCCGGGGACCTCGGCCAGCCCCAGCATTTT	many	TRBV7-9	TRBJ1-5	-
CASSSQKGLQGYEQYF	TGTGCCAGCAGCTCCCAAAAGGGGCTCCAAGGGTACGAGCAGTACTTC	many	TRBV7-2	TRBJ2-7	-
CASSLSRRGITEAFF	TGTGCCAGCAGTTTATCCCGGAGGGGGATCACTGAAGCTTTCTTT	-	TRBV27	TRBJ1-1	-
CASSEAFRDRAEQYF	TGTGCCAGCAGTGAAGCCTTTAGGGACAGGGCCGAGCAGTACTTC	-	TRBV2	TRBJ2-7	TRBD1
CATSAQNTGELFF	TGTGCCACCAGCGCCCAGAACACCGGGGAGCTGTTTTTT	-	TRBV15	TRBJ2-2	-
CASSLGGGGYTF	TGTGCCAGCAGCTTAGGGGGAGGAGGCTACACCTTC	many	TRBV7-9	TRBJ1-2	-
CATGQGANSPLHF	TGTGCCACCGGACAGGGGGCGAATTCACCCCTCCACTTT	-	TRBV28	TRBJ1-6	TRBD1
CASSLAGYQETQYF	TGCGCCAGCAGCTTGGCGGGGTACCAAGAGACCCAGTACTTC	many	TRBV5-1	TRBJ2-5	-
CASSAMDRGANTEAFF	TGCGCCAGCAGTGCCATGGACAGGGGGGCGAACACTGAAGCTTTCTTT	-	TRBV10-2	TRBJ1-1	TRBD1
CSARPGLKSTTDTQYF	TGCAGTGCTAGGCCGGGACTCAAATCGACCACAGATACGCAGTATTTT	few	TRBV20-1	TRBJ2-3	-
CASSLAPGGDTEAFF	TGTGCCAGCAGCTTAGCCCCAGGGGGGGACACTGAAGCTTTCTTT	many	TRBV7-6	TRBJ1-1	TRBD1
CAISESARFVAFF	TGTGCCATCAGTGAGTCGGCGAGATTTGTAGCTTTCTTT	-	TRBV10-3	TRBJ1-1	-
CSARTGGDEQFF	TGCAGCGCAAGGACAGGGGGCGATGAGCAGTTCTTC	-	TRBV29-1	TRBJ2-1	TRBD1
CASSFSTTYNEQFF	TGCGCCAGCAGCTTCTCGACAACCTACAATGAGCAGTTCTTC	many	TRBV5-1	TRBJ2-1	-
CASSLGSLEGTGELFF	TGTGCCAGCAGCTTAGGATCTCTTGAGGGTACCGGGGAGCTGTTTTTT	few	TRBV7-2	TRBJ2-2	-
CASSQGGREKLFF	TGTGCCAGCAGCCAAGGGGGCCGGGAAAAACTGTTTTTT	-	TRBV3-1	TRBJ1-4	-
CAISGELGGNQPQHF	TGTGCCATCAGTGGGGAATTAGGAGGCAATCAGCCCCAGCATTTT	many	TRBV10-3	TRBJ1-5	-
CASSHARGLSYNEQFF	TGCGCCAGCAGCCACGCCAGGGGATTGAGTTACAATGAGCAGTTCTTC	few	TRBV4-3	TRBJ2-1	-
CASSFQAGTDTYNEQFF	TGTGCCAGCAGTTTTCAAGCTGGGACTGATACCTACAATGAGCAGTTCTTC	many	TRBV27	TRBJ2-1	-
CASRRREGQGGPDTQYF	TGTGCCAGCAGACGCAGGGAGGGACAGGGAGGTCCAGATACGCAGTATTTT	few	TRBV7-9	TRBJ2-3	TRBD1
CASSWGTYEQYF	TGTGCCAGCAGCTGGGGGACCTACGAGCAGTACTTC	-	TRBV5-6	TRBJ2-7	-
CATSLGTGVSGELFF	TGTGCCACCAGCCTCGGGACAGGGGTGTCCGGGGAGCTGTTTTTT	few	TRBV15	TRBJ2-2	TRBD1